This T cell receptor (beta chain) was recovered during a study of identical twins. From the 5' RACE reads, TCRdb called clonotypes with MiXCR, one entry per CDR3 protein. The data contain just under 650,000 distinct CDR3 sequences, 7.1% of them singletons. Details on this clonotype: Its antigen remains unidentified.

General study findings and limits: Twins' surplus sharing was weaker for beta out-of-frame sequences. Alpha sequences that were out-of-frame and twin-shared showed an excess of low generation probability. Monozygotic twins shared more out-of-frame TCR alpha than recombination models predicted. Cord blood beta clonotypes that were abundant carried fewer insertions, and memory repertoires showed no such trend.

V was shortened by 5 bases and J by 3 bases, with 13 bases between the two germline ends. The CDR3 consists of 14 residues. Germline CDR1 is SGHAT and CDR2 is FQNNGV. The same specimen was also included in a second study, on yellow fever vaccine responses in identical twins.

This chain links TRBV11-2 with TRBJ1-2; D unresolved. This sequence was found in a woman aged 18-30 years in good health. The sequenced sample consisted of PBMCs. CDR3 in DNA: TGTGCCAGCAGCCCGGCGTGGGGTGACTATGGCTACACCTTC. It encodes CASSPAWGDYGYTF.